The 29 T cell receptor beta chains in this list originate from one sample, sequenced in a study of blood T cell repertoires in COVID-19. Generated by immunoSEQ multiplex PCR, the TCRdb table keeps only in-frame clones and is missing some. This table holds 90,000 to 100,000 clones, approximately 86% found once. The sequenced sample consisted of peripheral blood. These receptors were taken from an elderly man with acute or convalescent COVID-19.

The chain uses TRBV7-2 and TRBJ1-5; TRBD1 is a possible D gene (5 bases). This CDR3 has 16 amino acids. Trimming cost V 2 bases and J 7 bases, with 18 bases left between them. The V gene's germline CDR1 is SGHTA and CDR2 FQGNSA. As DNA, the CDR3 is TGTGCCAGCAGCTTACTCGACAGCATTCCACGCCAGCCCCAGCATTTT. It translates to CASSLLDSIPRQPQHF.

The chain recombines TRBV28 with TRBJ1-4; possible D gene TRBD1, 5 bases. CDR1 and CDR2 from the germline V gene are MDHEN and SYDVKM. With 6 bases removed from V and 7 bases from J, the gap between germline ends came to 18 bases. The CDR3 is 15 residues long. CDR3 protein: CASSLPGGLGEKLFF. CDR3 DNA sequence: TGTGCCAGCAGCCTTCCCGGGGGATTAGGTGAAAAACTGTTTTTT.

The chain combines TRBV2 with TRBJ2-7, with 7 nucleotides matching TRBD1. The CDR3 covers 13 residues. The germline V gene has CDR1 SNHLY and CDR2 FYNNEI. V lost 7 bases to trimming and J lost 4 bases; unmatched junction nucleotides: 7. The CDR3 here is CASIRDRQYEQYF. In nucleotides, the CDR3 is TGTGCCAGCATAAGGGACAGACAATACGAGCAGTACTTC.

The chain joins TRBV5-4 to TRBJ2-3; TRBD2 is a possible D gene (6 bases). V was pared by 4 bases and J by 4 bases, with 10 bases between. In germline, CDR1 is SGHNT, CDR2 YYREEE (reference sequence). CDR3 length: 13 residues. The chain's CDR3 is CASSTWGADTQYF. The CDR3 DNA is TGTGCCAGCAGCACCTGGGGGGCAGATACGCAGTATTTT.

V usage is TRBV7-2 and J usage is TRBJ1-5; no clear D. The CDR3 sequence is 15 residues long. Per the germline V gene, CDR1 is SGHTA and CDR2 is FQGNSA. Trimming removed 0 bases at V and 1 base at J, with 7 bases between. CDR3 region: CASSLATGSNQPQHF. CDR3 bases: TGTGCCAGCAGCTTAGCGACTGGGAGCAATCAGCCCCAGCATTTT.

This clone was observed a handful of times. The chain has TRBV3-1 (or the pseudogene TRBV3-2) and TRBJ1-1, with 10 nucleotides matching TRBD1. The germline gives CDR1 LGHDT, CDR2 YNNKEL (reference sequence). This CDR3 spans 13 amino acids. Trimming at V came to 6 bases and at J to 5 bases, leaving 3 bases not matched to a gene. The CDR3 loop reads CASRGTGVTEAFF. The CDR3 bases are TGTGCCAGCAGGGGGACAGGGGTGACTGAAGCTTTCTTT.

The genes are TRBV5-6 and TRBJ1-5, with D possibly matching TRBD1 (5 bases). Between the trimmed V and J ends, which lost 0 bases and 2 bases, there was a span of 9 bases. Germline V lookup: CDR1 SGHDT, CDR2 YYEEEE. The CDR3 consists of 15 residues. This CDR3 reads CASSLGQLGNQPQHF. The CDR3 region has the DNA TGTGCCAGCAGCTTGGGACAGCTTGGCAATCAGCCCCAGCATTTT.

This clone came up once. The chain joins TRBV4-3 to TRBJ1-3; a possible D gene is TRBD1 (5 bases). Trimming cost V 0 bases and J 4 bases, with 13 bases left between them. This CDR3 spans 16 amino acids. From germline, CDR1 is LGHNA and CDR2 YSLEER. DNA for the CDR3: TGCGCCAGCAGCCAAGATTGGGGCTACCCAGGAAACACCATATATTTT. Protein sequence: CASSQDWGYPGNTIYF.

The chain couples TRBV24-1 to TRBJ1-1, with D unresolved. Germline CDR1 and CDR2: KGHDR and SFDVKD. This CDR3 has 19 amino acids. With 0 bases removed from V and 2 bases from J, the gap between germline ends came to 21 bases. CDR3 sequence: CATSDLLLGFGERNTEAFF. The CDR3 region has the DNA TGTGCCACCAGTGATTTGTTATTAGGTTTCGGGGAGCGTAACACTGAAGCTTTCTTT.

This clone appeared once. The chain recombines TRBV21-1 with TRBJ1-2. TRBV21-1 is termed a pseudogene. The CDR3 consists of 13 residues. CDR3 sequence: CASEGTRDYGYTF. The CDR3 nucleotides read TGTGCCAGCGAGGGAACCCGTGACTATGGCTACACCTTC.

CDR3 nucleotides: TGTGCCAGCAGCCAAGCTCGGGCTAGGGAGCAGTGGGAGACCCAGTACTTC. It codes for CASSQARAREQWETQYF. The chain combines TRBV4-2 with TRBJ2-5; D is possibly TRBD2 (5 bases). The CDR3 runs 17 residues. Trimming cost V 1 base and J 5 bases, with 20 bases left between them. In germline, CDR1 is LGHNA, CDR2 YNFKEQ.

This clone has a single count. The V and J genes are TRBV6-5 and TRBJ1-1; D is possibly TRBD1 (6 bases). Germline CDR1 reads MNHEY; CDR2 reads SVGAGI. V lost 6 bases to trimming and J lost 0 bases, with 11 bases between them. The CDR3 is made up of 14 amino acids. The CDR3 region has the DNA TGTGCCAGCAGGTCGGACAGCATGAACACTGAAGCTTTCTTT. Translation: CASRSDSMNTEAFF.

The J gene is TRBJ1-5, the V gene TRBV2, with 8 bases matching TRBD1. The germline gives CDR1 SNHLY, CDR2 FYNNEI. The CDR3 is 13 amino acids. Losses at the gene ends were 9 bases for V and 4 bases for J; bases not matched to a gene: 5. CDR3: CASGQGLNQPQHF. CDR3 sequence (DNA): TGTGCCAGTGGACAGGGTCTTAATCAGCCCCAGCATTTT.

The genes are TRBV9 and TRBJ2-4; 7 positions agree with TRBD1. This CDR3 is 15 amino acids long. Germline values: CDR1 SGDLS, CDR2 YYNGEE. J gave up 4 bases and V 4 bases, and 8 bases lay outside the gene matches. Here the CDR3 reads CASSPTGTAKNIQYF. Written as DNA, the CDR3 is TGTGCCAGCAGCCCGACCGGGACAGCTAAAAACATTCAGTACTTC.

The rearrangement uses TRBV6-1 and TRBJ2-1, with D maybe TRBD1 (5 bases). The germline CDR1 and CDR2 sequences are MNHNS and SASEGT. Trimming removed 1 base from V and 7 bases from J, with 20 bases in between. This CDR3 has 17 residues. The CDR3: CASSEVMGGQGSNEQFF. The CDR3 nucleotides read TGTGCCAGCAGTGAAGTTATGGGCGGTCAGGGAAGTAATGAGCAGTTCTTC.

The rearrangement links TRBV7-3 to TRBJ2-6, with TRBD1 matching 8 bases. V was pared by 5 bases and J by 2 bases, with 11 bases of the junction left unmatched. CDR1 SGHTA and CDR2 FQGTGA come from the germline V gene. The CDR3 contains 18 residues. The CDR3 DNA reads TGTGCCAGCAGCCAGACCGTACAGGGGGTCGCTGGGGCCAACGTCCTGACTTTC. As protein: CASSQTVQGVAGANVLTF.

The V and J genes are TRBV7-9 and TRBJ2-3, with TRBD2 identical over 15 bases. This CDR3 comprises 16 residues. Germline loops: CDR1 SEHNR, CDR2 FQNEAQ (reference sequence). With V trimmed by 4 bases and J by 4 bases, 3 bases remained unmatched. CDR3 in DNA: TGTGCCAGCAGCTCGGGACTAGCGGGAGGTTCAGATACGCAGTATTTT. It translates to CASSSGLAGGSDTQYF.

The J gene is TRBJ2-5, the V gene TRBV6-6; perhaps TRBD2 as D (6 bases). This CDR3 region has 15 residues. Germline CDR1 is MNHNY and CDR2 is SVGAGI (reference sequence). V lost 5 bases and J lost 5, with 18 bases in between. Here the CDR3 reads CASSREVNGGETQYF. The CDR3 nucleotides read TGTGCCAGCAGTCGGGAAGTAAATGGGGGGGAGACCCAGTACTTC.

This chain uses TRBV27 with TRBJ1-5; 8 nucleotides align to TRBD1. Germline lookup yields CDR1 MNHEY and CDR2 SMNVEV (reference sequence). Trimming removed 6 bases from V and 2 bases from J; junction bases left unmatched: 12. This CDR3 spans 17 amino acids. CDR3 sequence: CASSRDRPRVGNQPQHF. The CDR3 region has the DNA TGTGCCAGCAGCAGGGACAGGCCAAGGGTAGGCAATCAGCCCCAGCATTTT.

The rearrangement links TRBV7-3 to TRBJ2-3, with 8 positions matching TRBD1. The trim removed 1 base at V and 6 bases at J, leaving 0 bases unmatched. This CDR3 has 13 residues. The V gene's germline CDR1 is SGHTA and CDR2 FQGTGA. In DNA, the CDR3 is TGTGCCAGCAGCTTAAGGGACAGGGATACGCAGTATTTT. Translating gives CASSLRDRDTQYF. Together with reference TRBV7-3 and TRBJ2-3, the CDR3 gives the full variable domain: GAGVSQTPSNKVTEKGKYVELRCDPISGHTALYWYRQSLGQGPEFLIYFQGTGAADDSGLPNDRFFAVRPEGSVSTLKIQRTERGDSAVYLCASSLRDRDTQYFGPGTRLTVL.

This chain uses TRBV7-9 with TRBJ1-5, with TRBD1 identical over 9 bases. CDR1 and CDR2 (germline): SEHNR, FQNEAQ (reference sequence). Trimming cost V 1 base and J 2 bases; bases outside gene matches: 9. The CDR3 loop spans 18 amino acids. Written as DNA, the CDR3 is TGTGCCAGCAGCTTAGAGGTCGGGACAGGGCACGGCAATCAGCCCCAGCATTTT. Translating gives CASSLEVGTGHGNQPQHF. The complete variable domain, with remaining parts taken from reference TRBV7-9 and TRBJ1-5, reads DTGVSQNPRHKITKRGQNVTFRCDPISEHNRLYWYRQTLGQGPEFLTYFQNEAQLEKSRLLSDRFSAERPKGSFSTLEIQRTEQGDSAMYLCASSLEVGTGHGNQPQHFGDGTRLSIL.

This chain uses TRBV5-1 with TRBJ1-3, with D unclear. This CDR3 spans 14 amino acids. V was pared by 4 bases and J by 0 bases, with 8 bases between. Germline CDR1 is SGHRS and CDR2 is YFSETQ. CDR3 in DNA: TGCGCCAGCAGCATAGGGAGCTCTGGAAACACCATATATTTT. This gives the protein CASSIGSSGNTIYF.

The chain couples TRBV2 to TRBJ2-6; TRBD1 might be the D (5 bases). The ends were cut back, 5 bases at V and 1 base at J, with 9 bases in the middle. Per germline, CDR1 SNHLY and CDR2 FYNNEI. CDR3 length: 15 amino acids. The DNA of the CDR3 is TGTGCCAGCAGTATCCAGGGTTCTGGGGCCAACGTCCTGACTTTC. This encodes CASSIQGSGANVLTF.

The J gene is TRBJ2-7, the V gene TRBV11-2; D gene uncertain. Trimming stripped 2 bases from V and 6 bases from J, with 8 bases between. Germline V gives CDR1 SGHAT, CDR2 FQNNGV. This CDR3 region has 12 residues. The CDR3 protein is CASSLTPSEQYF. Written as DNA, the CDR3 is TGTGCCAGCAGCTTAACCCCGAGCGAGCAGTACTTC.

The rearrangement uses TRBV19 and TRBJ2-7; 8 bases align to TRBD1. The CDR3 extends over 12 amino acids. J gave up 5 bases and V 8 bases, and 5 bases lay outside the gene matches. In germline, CDR1 is LNHDA, CDR2 SQIVND (reference sequence). CDR3 nucleotide sequence: TGTGCCAGTGGACAGGGCGGCCACGAGCAGTACTTC. It is translated as CASGQGGHEQYF. The variable domain in full, completed from reference TRBV19 and TRBJ2-7, reads DGGITQSPKYLFRKEGQNVTLSCEQNLNHDAMYWYRQDPGQGLRLIYYSQIVNDFQKGDIAEGYSVSREKKESFPLTVTSAQKNPTAFYLCASGQGGHEQYFGPGTRLTVT.

The rearrangement joins TRBV4-2 to TRBJ2-2, with D tentatively TRBD2 (5 bases). V shed 0 bases and J shed 7 bases, with 9 bases lying between them. The length of the CDR3 is 14 residues. Germline V CDR1 and CDR2: LGHNA, YNFKEQ. Here the CDR3 DNA reads TGTGCCAGCAGCCAAGACACGGGGAGCGGGGAGCTGTTTTTT. This codes for CASSQDTGSGELFF.

This clone was seen only once. V is TRBV3-1 (or the pseudogene TRBV3-2) and J is TRBJ1-2; D perhaps matches TRBD1 (5 bases). The CDR3 totals 15 residues. Germline V gives CDR1 LGHDT, CDR2 YNNKEL (reference sequence). With 3 bases removed from V and 0 bases from J, the gap between germline ends came to 11 bases. CDR3 sequence: CASSQGGGANYGYTF. CDR3 in DNA: TGTGCCAGCAGCCAGGGGGGGGGAGCTAACTATGGCTACACCTTC.

The CDR3 nucleotides are TGCGCCAGCAGTCAAAGGGTAGGACTAGCGGACAATGAGCAGTTCTTC. Protein sequence: CASSQRVGLADNEQFF. The gene calls are TRBV23-1 and TRBJ2-1, with TRBD2 matching 10 bases. TRBV23-1 has ORF status, its function being uncertain. The CDR3 covers 16 residues. V shed 2 bases, J shed 5 bases, and the junction held 6 bases outside the gene matches.

CDR3 sequence: CASSLGLGTEAFF. CDR3 sequence (DNA): TGTGCCAGCAGCTTAGGCCTAGGTACTGAAGCTTTCTTT. V and J are TRBV7-2 and TRBJ1-1; D remains unclear. This CDR3 comprises 13 residues. V dropped 1 base and J dropped 5 bases, with 8 bases sitting between them. The germline V gene encodes CDR1 SGHTA and CDR2 FQGNSA. The entire variable domain, with the rest obtained from reference TRBV7-2 and TRBJ1-1, is as follows: GAGVSQSPSNKVTEKGKDVELRCDPISGHTALYWYRQSLGQGLEFLIYFQGNSAPDKSGLPSDRFSAERTGGSVSTLTIQRTQQEDSAVYLCASSLGLGTEAFFGQGTRLTVV.